What follows is one T cell receptor beta chain and its context. The sample comes from a study of early T cells in non-severe SARS-CoV-2 infection. TCRdb re-derived calls from the 5' RACE reads in MiXCR, one entry per CDR3 protein. This table has roughly 99,000 distinct CDR3 sequences, approximately 12% appearing once. Per the germline V gene, CDR1 is MDHEN and CDR2 is SYDVKM. This CDR3 region has 12 residues. Trimming took off 5 bases at V and 11 bases at J, with 13 bases between the two ends. Sequences were derived from whole blood, sampled at baseline. The TCR originated in an adult who was a healthcare worker with PCR-confirmed SARS-CoV-2 infection or an uninfected control (not recorded which). The genes are TRBV28 and TRBJ1-5, with D possibly being TRBD1 (6 bases). DNA of the CDR3: TGTGCCAGCAGTCCCTCAGGGGTGGCCCAGCATTTT. It yields the protein CASSPSGVAQHF.